The next 6 T cell receptor beta chains were all read from a single sample in a study of blood T cells in healthy people across ages. Primers used in a second PCR of roughly 7 to 12 cycles were a sample-barcoded 5' primer and a J-beta primer mix. TCRdb itself ran the 5' RACE reads through MiXCR, one entry per CDR3 protein. Altogether 1.5 million to 2 million distinct CDR3 sequences are present, approximately 28% being singletons, with the ten largest covering less than 9.5%. Specimen: blood. These receptors originate from a young woman in good health.

The chain links TRBV20-1 to TRBJ1-2, with D possibly being TRBD1 (6 bases). CDR1 is DFQATT, CDR2 SNEGSKA, per germline (reference sequence). Trimming removed 3 bases at V and 4 bases at J, with 18 bases between. The CDR3 runs 15 residues. The CDR3 reads CSARNTGRGFYGYTF. DNA for the CDR3: TGCAGTGCTAGGAATACAGGGAGAGGCTTCTATGGCTACACCTTC.

This clonotype has just a few counts. J is TRBJ1-1 and V is TRBV7-2, with D possibly matching TRBD1 (5 bases). Germline CDR1 reads SGHTA; CDR2 reads FQGNSA. This CDR3 has 13 residues. Trimming took off 3 bases at V and 3 bases at J, with 8 bases between the two ends. CDR3 coding DNA: TGTGCCAGCAGCTTCTCACAGGACACTGAAGCTTTCTTT. Protein product: CASSFSQDTEAFF.

This clonotype was picked up a small number of times. The chain joins TRBV13 to TRBJ2-4; 7 nucleotides agree with TRBD1. The germline gives CDR1 PRHDT, CDR2 FYEKMQ (reference sequence). V lost 1 base, J lost 7 bases, and 7 bases stayed unmatched. This CDR3 has 15 residues. CDR3 nucleotide sequence: TGTGCCAGCAGCTTAGATTACAGGGGAATGAACATTCAGTACTTC. The encoded protein is CASSLDYRGMNIQYF.

The sample holds a few counts of this clonotype. This chain links TRBV20-1 with TRBJ2-5; TRBD2 might be the D (7 bases). Germline CDR1 and CDR2: DFQATT and SNEGSKA (reference sequence). Trimming shortened V by 5 bases and J by 5 bases, and 18 bases separated the two germline ends. The CDR3 covers 14 residues. This CDR3 is CSAPPPGGSETQYF. CDR3 DNA: TGCAGTGCTCCGCCCCCGGGGGGCAGTGAGACCCAGTACTTC.

The table lists this clonotype with a few counts. The chain couples TRBV9 to TRBJ2-7, with D maybe TRBD2 (5 bases). The CDR3 consists of 15 residues. V was cut by 4 bases and J by 3 bases, with 17 bases left in between. Germline V gene sequence: CDR1 SGDLS, CDR2 YYNGEE. CDR3 sequence: CASSPRVGEGYEQYF. In DNA, the CDR3 is TGTGCCAGCAGCCCGCGAGTGGGAGAAGGCTACGAGCAGTACTTC.

V and J are TRBV2 and TRBJ1-5, with TRBD1 identical over 10 bases. CDR1 and CDR2 (germline): SNHLY, FYNNEI. The CDR3 contains 15 residues. V was clipped by 6 bases and J by 4 bases; unmatched bases: 6. The CDR3 DNA is TGTGCCAGCAGGGTGGACAGGGGGTTTAATCAGCCCCAGCATTTT. Translation gives CASRVDRGFNQPQHF.